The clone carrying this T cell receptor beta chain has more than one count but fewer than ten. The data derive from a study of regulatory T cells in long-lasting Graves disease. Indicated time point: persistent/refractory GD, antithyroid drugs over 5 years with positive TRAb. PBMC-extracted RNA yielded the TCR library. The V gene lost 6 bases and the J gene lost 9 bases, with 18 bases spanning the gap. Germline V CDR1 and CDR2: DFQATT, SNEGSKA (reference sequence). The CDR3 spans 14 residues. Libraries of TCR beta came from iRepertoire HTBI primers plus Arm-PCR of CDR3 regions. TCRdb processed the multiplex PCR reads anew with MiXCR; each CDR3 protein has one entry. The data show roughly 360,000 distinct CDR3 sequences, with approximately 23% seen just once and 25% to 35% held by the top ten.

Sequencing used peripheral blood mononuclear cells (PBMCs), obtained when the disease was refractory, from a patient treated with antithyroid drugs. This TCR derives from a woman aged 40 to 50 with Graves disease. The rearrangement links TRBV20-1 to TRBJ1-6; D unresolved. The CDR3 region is CSAGLRWFGSPLHF. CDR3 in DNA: TGCAGTGCGGGTCTGAGGTGGTTTGGTTCACCCCTCCACTTT.